The sequence of this T cell receptor (beta chain) was determined in a study of cytomegalovirus exposure and HLA in healthy donors. V lost 5 bases, J lost 2 bases, and 14 bases stayed unmatched. Per the germline V gene, CDR1 is SEHNR and CDR2 is FQNEAQ (reference sequence). The CDR3 is 17 amino acids. Details on this clone: The antigen is unknown.

PCR employed 60 Vbeta and 13 Jbeta primers. Sequenced by immunoSEQ multiplex PCR; TCRdb stores in-frame clones only, minus some. The data contain approximately 97,000 clones, around 77% of them seen just once; the ten biggest clones take up 9.6%. Regarding the study as a whole: In an earlier analysis, in fewer than 700 donors, most V segments appeared productive either ~87% or ~30% of the time. The availability of immune exposure information extended only to CMV serostatus.

Material for sequencing was PBMCs. The V call is TRBV7-9, the J call TRBJ2-7, with 8 nucleotides matching TRBD1. The clonotype was recovered from a male donor in good health and CMV-seropositive. The CDR3 bases are TGTGCCAGCAGCACCGCCGTATACAGGGGGACTGCCTACGAGCAGTACTTC. It encodes CASSTAVYRGTAYEQYF.